This T cell receptor (beta chain) was observed in a study of Ad26.COV2.S vaccination and SARS-CoV-2 variants. Study-wide results and limits: Vaccine recipients had higher spike-specific TCR breadth than placebo recipients.

Here immunoSEQ multiplex PCR was the method, and the copy in TCRdb shows in-frame clones only, minus some. The sample shows about 380,000 clones, under 90% of them seen only once. Treatment meaning: roughly 18 received Ad26.COV2.S at low or high dose, single or two shots; about 5 received placebo; per-sample allocation not given. Vaccine and placebo recipients were sampled on day 63 after the first injection. The individual, an adult aged 18-55 years, was a donor in Boston. An Ad26 vector that expressed Wuhan-strain SARS-CoV-2 spike constituted the vaccine. As regards this clone: The antigen is not known.

This sequence was found in a person between 18 and 65 years old who received the Ad26.COV2.S COVID-19 vaccine or a placebo. The sequencing here drew on peripheral blood, taken in a trial of Ad26.COV2.S vaccine versus placebo.

In DNA, the CDR3 is TGTGCCAGTCGACAGGGCTACGAGCAGTACTTC. Translating gives CASRQGYEQYF. This chain joins TRBV19 and TRBJ2-7; 7 positions match TRBD1. With V trimmed by 8 bases and J by 3 bases, 1 base remained unmatched. Germline lookup yields CDR1 LNHDA and CDR2 SQIVND (reference sequence). The CDR3 extends over 11 amino acids.